A single sample gave rise to the 24 T cell receptor beta chains below, sequenced in a study of tumor and adjacent non-tumor tissue in lung cancer. No cell sorting was done before RNA was extracted from the tissue. TCRbeta libraries were built with three rounds of nested PCR, modified from ARM-PCR. From the multiplex PCR reads, TCRdb called clonotypes with MiXCR, one entry per CDR3 protein. The sample has fewer than 120,000 distinct CDR3 sequences, 84% seen once. The sequenced material came from lung tumor tissue. Receptors originate from a man aged 70 or older with non-small cell lung cancer.

On this clonotype: This may arise from a read error, as a much more abundant clone is one base away. In DNA form, the CDR3 reads TGTGCCAGCAGCCTGTGGACTAGCGGGATAAATGAGCAGTTCTTC. This encodes CASSLWTSGINEQFF. This rearrangement joins TRBV7-2 to TRBJ2-1, with 12 bases lining up with TRBD2. Per the germline V gene, CDR1 is SGHTA and CDR2 is FQGNSA. The CDR3 totals 15 residues. After removal of 5 bases from V and 7 bases from J, the junction contained 6 bases not matched to a gene.

Concerning this clonotype itself: With a much larger clone just one base away, this may be a read error. Since no conserved phenylalanine or tryptophan closes the CDR3, a read error is the likely cause. The rearrangement joins TRBV18 to TRBJ1-1; TRBD1 is a possible D gene (5 bases). The CDR3 covers 14 residues. Germline V CDR1 and CDR2: KGHSH, LQKENI. Trimming took off 3 bases at V and 4 bases at J, with 12 bases between the two ends. The CDR3 coding sequence is TGTGCCAGCTCACCGCGGGGGGGTGGCACTGAAGCTTTCGTT. This gives the protein CASSPRGGGTEAFV.

With respect to this clonotype: As the CDR3 is not closed by the conserved phenylalanine or tryptophan, this likely results from a read error. The chain carries TRBV6-5 and TRBJ1-6; maybe TRBD1 (5 bases). Looked up from germline, CDR1 is MNHEY and CDR2 is SVGAGI. The CDR3 is made up of 14 amino acids. V was pared by 10 bases and J by 0 bases, with 10 bases between. The CDR3 nucleotides read TGTGCCACCAGAGGGGCCTCCTATAATTCACCCCTCCACACT. It yields the protein CATRGASYNSPLHT.

In this sample, this clonotype turned up once. Germline and junction disagree at one end, which may indicate a read error. The chain uses TRBV6-6 and TRBJ1-1; TRBD1 aligns across 9 bases. The germline V gene encodes CDR1 MNHNY and CDR2 SVGAGI (reference sequence). The CDR3 covers 16 residues. CDR3 in amino acids: CASSYSPGQGDTGALF. The CDR3 coding sequence is TGTGCCAGCAGTTACTCACCGGGACAGGGAGACACTGGAGCTCTCTTT.

This clonotype was seen only once. Because the CDR3 is missing its conserved closing phenylalanine or tryptophan, this is likely a read error. The CDR3 DNA is TGTGCCATCAACTTATTTGGGTCGGGCACTGAAGCTTTCATT. Translating gives CAINLFGSGTEAFI. V gene TRBV5-5 combines with J gene TRBJ1-1; no firm D call. This CDR3 spans 14 amino acids. Germline CDR1 SGHKS, CDR2 YYEKEE (reference sequence). Trimming pared 9 bases from V and 4 bases from J, leaving 19 bases between.

This rearrangement joins TRBV12-3 or TRBV12-4 to TRBJ1-5; D gene ambiguous. The CDR3 spans 14 residues. With 9 bases removed from V and 3 bases from J, the gap between germline ends came to 15 bases. Here the CDR3 reads CASTEEGFNQPQHF. Here the CDR3 DNA reads TGTGCCAGTACCGAAGAAGGATTCAATCAGCCCCAGCATTTT.

In the case of this clonotype: A junction end diverges from the germline sequence, so it may reflect a read error. The chain is built from TRBV11-1 and TRBJ2-1, with 10 bases matching TRBD2. The CDR3 consists of 17 residues. Per germline, CDR1 SGHAT and CDR2 FQDESV (reference sequence). CDR3 sequence reads: CASSSAFSGRSLNGQFF. For the CDR3, the DNA is TGTGCCAGCAGCTCCGCCTTTAGCGGGAGGTCCCTCAATGGGCAGTTCTTC.

Remarks on this clonotype: The final CDR3 position lacks the conserved phenylalanine or tryptophan, pointing to a likely read error. The V and J genes are TRBV12-3 or TRBV12-4 and TRBJ1-3; weak D call: TRBD1 (5 bases). This CDR3 has 16 residues. Here the CDR3 reads CANSLLGGGVGNTIYL. In DNA, the CDR3 is TGTGCCAACAGTTTATTAGGCGGGGGAGTTGGAAACACCATATATTTG.

This sequence joins TRBV25-1 and TRBJ1-1; TRBD1 might be the D (5 bases). The germline V gene encodes CDR1 MGHDK and CDR2 SYGVNS. Trimming took 8 bases from V and 3 from J, leaving 25 bases between them. The CDR3 has 17 residues. The CDR3 here is CASGGVPGLGWDTEAFF. CDR3 nucleotides: TGTGCCAGCGGTGGTGTGCCGGGGCTAGGCTGGGACACTGAAGCTTTCTTT.

Note on this clonotype: No conserved phenylalanine or tryptophan is present at the end of the CDR3, so a read error is the likely explanation. The gene calls are TRBV4-2 and TRBJ2-7; 10 bases line up with TRBD2. Germline V gives CDR1 LGHNA, CDR2 YNFKEQ. The length of the CDR3 is 14 residues. The CDR3 is CTSSRAGGSHEQYI. CDR3 sequence (DNA): TGTACCAGCAGCCGAGCGGGAGGGTCCCACGAGCAGTACATC.

The table lists this clonotype with a count of one. A junction end diverges from the germline sequence, so it may reflect a read error. This chain links TRBV10-3 with TRBJ1-1; no definite D call. CDR1 ENHRY and CDR2 SYGVKD come from the germline V gene. The CDR3 is made up of 15 amino acids. The CDR3 is CAISEPQVQVTEAFF. The CDR3 nucleotides read TGTGCTATCAGTGAGCCTCAGGTGCAGGTCACTGAAGCATTCTTT.

This clonotype was seen a single time. Compared with germline, one end of the junction differs, possibly owing to a read error. The chain is built from TRBV10-1 and TRBJ2-1, with TRBD2 matching over 10 bases. The germline V gene has CDR1 WNHNN and CDR2 SYGVQD (reference sequence). The CDR3 is 15 residues long. CDR3 residues: CASSPGLARKDEQSF. The CDR3 DNA reads TGCGCCAGCAGCCCGGGACTAGCGAGGAAGGATGAGCAGTCCTTC.

The gene calls are TRBV11-2 and TRBJ2-1; D possibly corresponds to TRBD2 (5 bases). The CDR3 is made up of 18 amino acids. V was cut by 2 bases and J by 16 bases, with 33 bases left in between. Germline loops: CDR1 SGHAT, CDR2 FQNNGV. DNA for the CDR3: TGTGCCAGCAGCTTACATGTGCTGGACTGGGCCTCCTACAATGATCATTTCTTC. Translated: CASSLHVLDWASYNDHFF.

There are many counts of this clonotype. CDR3 sequence (DNA): TGTGCCAGTAGTCGCTTCGTGAACACTGAAGCTTTCTTT. Protein: CASSRFVNTEAFF. The chain links TRBV19 to TRBJ1-1, with D hard to call. The CDR3 loop spans 13 amino acids. V was trimmed by 5 bases and J by 0 bases, leaving 7 bases between them. Germline CDR1 is LNHDA and CDR2 is SQIVND (reference sequence).

The chain has TRBV20-1 and TRBJ1-4; D remains ambiguous. Trimming cost V 2 bases and J 6 bases, with 10 bases left between them. The CDR3 has 13 residues. Germline V gives CDR1 DFQATT, CDR2 SNEGSKA (reference sequence). The CDR3 DNA is TGCAGTGCTAGAAGAGGCATGCATGAAAAACTGTTTTTT. Translated, it gives CSARRGMHEKLFF.

As for this clonotype: An end of the junction does not agree with germline; a read error may underlie this. The V gene is TRBV12-5, the J gene TRBJ2-1; 12 bases agree with TRBD2. This CDR3 is built from 17 residues. The germline gives CDR1 LGHNT, CDR2 FRNRAP. CDR3 coding DNA: TGTACTAGTGGTCCGAAACTAGCGGGGGGCCCCTCGGGTGAGCAGTTCTTC. This codes for CTSGPKLAGGPSGEQFF.

Comment on this clonotype: A much larger clone lies one base from this, so it may be a read error. The CDR3 DNA follows: TGCAGTGCCTACATTAGCGGCTCCTACAATGAGCAGTTCTTC. Translating it yields CSAYISGSYNEQFF. V gene TRBV20-1 combines with J gene TRBJ2-1, with a weak D call TRBD2 (6 bases). Looked up from germline, CDR1 is DFQATT and CDR2 is SNEGSKA (reference sequence). Trimming took off 6 bases at V and 0 bases at J, with 12 bases between the two ends. The CDR3 is 14 amino acids.

Comment on this clonotype: One end of the junction does not line up with germline, which may come from a read error. The chain uses TRBV6-6 and TRBJ2-1, with TRBD2 matching over 15 bases. The CDR3 spans 17 residues. CDR1 is MNHNY and CDR2 is SVGAGI in the germline V gene (reference sequence). The CDR3 loop is CVSSNPGLAGGVGEEFF. CDR3 coding DNA: TGTGTCAGCAGTAACCCGGGACTAGCGGGAGGCGTAGGTGAGGAGTTCTTC.

Regarding this clonotype: A much bigger clone sits one base away, suggesting this may be a read error. This chain connects TRBV20-1 to TRBJ2-4, with 8 positions matching TRBD2. V dropped 4 bases and J dropped 6; count of bases not matched to a gene: 8. The CDR3 extends over 14 amino acids. Germline-derived CDR1 and CDR2 are DFQATT and SNEGSKA (reference sequence). The CDR3 bases are TGCAGTGCTACTACCGGGGGGGCGGGAAACATTCAGTACTTC. Its protein product is CSATTGGAGNIQYF.

Turning to this clonotype: A much larger clone is a single base away; this may be a read error. This chain links TRBV29-1 with TRBJ1-1; D perhaps matches TRBD1 (5 bases). The CDR3 totals 13 residues. The germline CDR1 and CDR2 sequences are SQVTM and ANQGSEA. This chain's CDR3 is CSGLGHGSTKAFF. DNA for the CDR3: TGCAGCGGCCTCGGACATGGGAGCACTAAAGCTTTCTTT.

The count of this clonotype is one. This chain uses TRBV10-2 with TRBJ2-1; D may match TRBD1 or TRBD2 (5 bases each). The germline V and J ends were trimmed by 6 bases and 8 bases, with 20 bases remaining between them. CDR3 length: 15 residues. Germline CDR1 is WSHSY and CDR2 is SAAADI. CDR3: CASRFPGPSYHEQFF. The CDR3 nucleotides are TGCGCCAGCAGGTTCCCGGGGCCCTCTTATCATGAGCAGTTCTTC.

As regards this clonotype: This could be a read error, since a much larger clone is one nucleotide away. CDR3 bases: TGCAGTACTAGAGCGGAAGGGGGGGATGGAAACACCATATATTTT. Protein sequence: CSTRAEGGDGNTIYF. V and J are TRBV20-1 and TRBJ1-3; D might be TRBD1 (6 bases). Germline CDR1 DFQATT, CDR2 SNEGSKA (reference sequence). There are 15 residues in the CDR3.

This clonotype was seen once. The CDR3 carries no conserved terminal phenylalanine or tryptophan, so it likely arises from a read error. The limits of the CDR3 on the DNA are not certain, so only TCRdb's listed CDR3 is given. This chain connects TRBV12-3 or TRBV12-4 to TRBJ1-2. The CDR3 has 13 residues if both end residues are counted. CDR3 protein: CASSLGYPYGYAL.

V is TRBV7-9 and J is TRBJ2-1; weak D call: TRBD2 (6 bases). The germline CDR1 and CDR2 sequences are SEHNR and FQNEAQ (reference sequence). The CDR3 contains 15 residues. The ends were cut back, 5 bases at V and 5 bases at J, with 16 bases in the middle. The CDR3 nucleotides are TGTGCCAGCAGCGACTCCGGGGGTGGAAACAATGAGCAGTTCTTC. Protein sequence: CASSDSGGGNNEQFF.